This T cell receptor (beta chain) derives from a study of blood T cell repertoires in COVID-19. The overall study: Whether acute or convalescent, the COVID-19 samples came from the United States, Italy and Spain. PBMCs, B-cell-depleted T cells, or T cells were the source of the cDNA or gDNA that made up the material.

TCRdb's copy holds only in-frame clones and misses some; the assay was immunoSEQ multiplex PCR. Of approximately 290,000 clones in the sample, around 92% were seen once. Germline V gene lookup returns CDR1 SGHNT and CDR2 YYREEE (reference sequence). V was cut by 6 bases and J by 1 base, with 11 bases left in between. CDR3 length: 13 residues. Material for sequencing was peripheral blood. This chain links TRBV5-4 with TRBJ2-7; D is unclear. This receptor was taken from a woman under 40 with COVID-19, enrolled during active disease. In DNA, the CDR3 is TGTGCCAGCACCCCAGCGCCATCCTACGAGCAGTACTTC. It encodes CASTPAPSYEQYF.